This T cell receptor beta chain was found in a study of CD8 T cells in Susac syndrome. CDR1 SQVTM and CDR2 ANQGSEA come from the germline V gene. V lost 4 bases, J lost 1 base, and 10 bases lay in between. This CDR3 contains 13 residues. The sequenced target, TCR beta, came from blood CD8+ and CD4+ T cells. With random hexamers, 0.5 to 1 ug RNA was reverse transcribed. Amplification of TCR beta CDR3 used immunoSEQ multiplex PCR across 54 Vbeta and 13 Jbeta. TCRdb itself ran the immunoSEQ multiplex PCR reads through MiXCR, one entry per CDR3 protein. The sample has some 120,000 distinct CDR3 sequences, around 94% seen once; the top ten hold roughly 0.087%.

The chain has TRBV29-1 and TRBJ1-1; D uncertain. This receptor was obtained from a human donor in good health. The material sequenced was CD4+ T cells from PBMCs. The CDR3 loop reads CSVVRQKNTEAFF. DNA for the CDR3: TGCAGCGTTGTTAGGCAGAAGAACACTGAAGCTTTCTTT.